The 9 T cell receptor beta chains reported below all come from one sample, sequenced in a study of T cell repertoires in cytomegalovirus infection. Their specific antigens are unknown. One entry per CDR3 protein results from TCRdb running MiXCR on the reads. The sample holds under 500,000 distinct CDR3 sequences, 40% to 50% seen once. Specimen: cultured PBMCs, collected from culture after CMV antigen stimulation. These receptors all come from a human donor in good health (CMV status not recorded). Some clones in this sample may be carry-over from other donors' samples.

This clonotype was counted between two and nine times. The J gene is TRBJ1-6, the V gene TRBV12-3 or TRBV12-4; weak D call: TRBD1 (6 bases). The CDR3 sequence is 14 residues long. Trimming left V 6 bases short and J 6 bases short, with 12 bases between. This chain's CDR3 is CASSQTGPNSPLHF. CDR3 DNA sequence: TGTGCCAGCAGCCAAACAGGGCCTAATTCACCCCTCCACTTT.

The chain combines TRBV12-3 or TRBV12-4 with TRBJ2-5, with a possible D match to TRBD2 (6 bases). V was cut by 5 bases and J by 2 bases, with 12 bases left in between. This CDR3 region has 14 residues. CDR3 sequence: CASSARDLQETQYF. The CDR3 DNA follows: TGTGCCAGCAGTGCCCGGGACTTACAAGAGACCCAGTACTTC.

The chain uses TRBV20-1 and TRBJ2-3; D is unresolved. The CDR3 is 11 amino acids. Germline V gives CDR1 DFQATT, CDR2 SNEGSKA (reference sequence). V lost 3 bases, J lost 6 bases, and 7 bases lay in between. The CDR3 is CSASPRDTQYF. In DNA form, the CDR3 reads TGCAGTGCTAGTCCGCGGGATACGCAGTATTTT.

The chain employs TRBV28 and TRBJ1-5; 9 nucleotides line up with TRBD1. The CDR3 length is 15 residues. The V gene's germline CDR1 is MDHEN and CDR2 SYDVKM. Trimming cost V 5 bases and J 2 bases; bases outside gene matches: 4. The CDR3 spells CASSVQGAGNQPQHF. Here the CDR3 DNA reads TGTGCCAGCAGTGTACAGGGGGCTGGCAATCAGCCCCAGCATTTT.

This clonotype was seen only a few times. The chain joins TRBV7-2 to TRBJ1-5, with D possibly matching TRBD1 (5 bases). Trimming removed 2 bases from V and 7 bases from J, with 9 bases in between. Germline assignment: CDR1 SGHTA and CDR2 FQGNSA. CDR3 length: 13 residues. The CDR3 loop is CASSLSRAQPQHF. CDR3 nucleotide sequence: TGTGCCAGCAGCTTATCCAGGGCCCAGCCCCAGCATTTT.

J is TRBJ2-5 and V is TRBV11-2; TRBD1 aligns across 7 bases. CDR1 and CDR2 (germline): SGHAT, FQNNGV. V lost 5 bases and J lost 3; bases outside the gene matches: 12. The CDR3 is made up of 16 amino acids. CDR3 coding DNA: TGTGCCAGCAGCGTGGGCGTCTCCGGGACAGAAGAGACCCAGTACTTC. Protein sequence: CASSVGVSGTEETQYF. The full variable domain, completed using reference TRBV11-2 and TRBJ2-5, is EAGVAQSPRYKIIEKRQSVAFWCNPISGHATLYWYQQILGQGPKLLIQFQNNGVVDDSQLPKDRFSAERLKGVDSTLKIQPAKLEDSAVYLCASSVGVSGTEETQYFGPGTRLLVL.

In DNA, the CDR3 is TGTGCCAGCAGTCTCCCTCAGGGGTACTCTGGAAACACCATATATTTT. This codes for CASSLPQGYSGNTIYF. V usage is TRBV12-3 or TRBV12-4 and J usage is TRBJ1-3; D possibly corresponds to TRBD1 (6 bases). CDR3 length: 16 residues. The V and J ends lost 5 bases and 0 bases respectively, with 14 bases between them.

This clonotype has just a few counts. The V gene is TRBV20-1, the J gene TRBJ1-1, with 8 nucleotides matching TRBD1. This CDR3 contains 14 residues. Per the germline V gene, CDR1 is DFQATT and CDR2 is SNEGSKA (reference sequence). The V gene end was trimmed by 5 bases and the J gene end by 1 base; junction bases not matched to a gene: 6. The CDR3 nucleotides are TGCAGTGCTCTCCCCGGGACAGGGAACACTGAAGCTTTCTTT. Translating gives CSALPGTGNTEAFF.

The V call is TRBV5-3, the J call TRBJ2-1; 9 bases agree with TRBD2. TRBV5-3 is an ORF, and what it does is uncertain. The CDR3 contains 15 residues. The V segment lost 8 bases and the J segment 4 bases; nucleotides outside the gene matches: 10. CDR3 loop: CASSAPSGVYNEQFF. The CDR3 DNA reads TGTGCCAGCAGCGCCCCTAGCGGGGTATACAATGAGCAGTTCTTC.